These T cell receptor beta chains were read from a single sample in a study of response to subunit inactivated influenza vaccine. TCRdb itself ran the RT-PCR reads through MiXCR, one entry per CDR3 protein. The sample records fewer than 800,000 distinct CDR3 sequences, roughly 14% being singletons. Sequencing used PBMCs from blood, obtained roughly 12 days after vaccination. The source is a man aged 45-65 years who received an inactivated influenza vaccine. The CDR3 runs from the conserved cysteine through the conserved F or W. Each record gives: clone size, D gene, J gene, V gene, CDR3 DNA, CDR3 protein. A D gene is named only where the DNA matches it firmly. Size is omitted from some rows. Given values are once, few, many or a class for expanded clones.

>many|NA|TRBJ1-1|TRBV6-5
TGTGCCAGCAGTCAGACGAACACTGAAGCTTTCTTT
CASSQTNTEAFF
>many|NA|TRBJ1-2|TRBV3-1
TGTGCCAGCAGCCAACCCGGCAGGGGCCATGCCTATGGCTACACCTTC
CASSQPGRGHAYGYTF
>few|NA|TRBJ1-5|TRBV20-1
TGCAGTGCAAAGACAGGAAATCAGCCCCAGCATTTT
CSAKTGNQPQHF
>many|NA|TRBJ2-1|TRBV15
TGTGCCACCAGCGTGACCGGGATCAGCGGGTCGGACAATGAGCAGTTCTTC
CATSVTGISGSDNEQFF
>few|NA|TRBJ2-7|TRBV21-1
TGTGCCAGCAGCGAAAAAACAGGGGACTACGAGCAGTACTTC
CASSEKTGDYEQYF
>many|NA|TRBJ2-2|TRBV5-1
TGCGCCAGCAGACAGGAGGCAGGGCGCACCGGGGAGCTGTTTTTT
CASRQEAGRTGELFF
>few|TRBD1|TRBJ1-1|TRBV12-3/TRBV12-4
TGTGCCAGCAGTATTAGGGACAGCCTAGCTGAAGCTTTCTTT
CASSIRDSLAEAFF
>few|NA|TRBJ2-5|TRBV4-3
TGCGCCAGCAGCCAAGAATACAGGGCAGAGACCCAGTACTTC
CASSQEYRAETQYF
>NA|NA|TRBJ2-5|TRBV15
TGTGCCACCAGCTCAGCGCGGCTAGCGGAGACCCAGTACTTC
CATSSARLAETQYF
>few|NA|TRBJ2-5|TRBV7-8
TGTGCCAGCAGCCACCAACAGGGCCGGGAGGAGACCCAGTACTTC
CASSHQQGREETQYF
>NA|NA|TRBJ2-5|TRBV12-3/TRBV12-4
TGTGCCAGCAGCTATACAGAGGGAGAGACCCAGTACTTC
CASSYTEGETQYF
>NA|NA|TRBJ2-5|TRBV5-1
TGCGCCAGCAGCTTGTTGGTAGCCCCCCAAGAGACCCAGTACTTC
CASSLLVAPQETQYF
>NA|NA|TRBJ2-1|TRBV6-2/TRBV6-3
TGTGCCAGCAGTTGGACTGGGCGGGAATACAATGAGCAGTTCTTC
CASSWTGREYNEQFF
>NA|NA|TRBJ2-1|TRBV7-6
TGTGCCAGCAGCCCCCTTCAGGGGCTGGCCTACAATGAGCAGTTCTTC
CASSPLQGLAYNEQFF
>NA|NA|TRBJ2-5|TRBV5-6
TGTGCCAGCAGCTTCATCGGTGCAGGGACAGAGACCCAGTACTTC
CASSFIGAGTETQYF
>NA|TRBD2|TRBJ2-7|TRBV10-3
TGTGCCATCACGGGGACTAGCGGCAACTACGAGCAGTACTTC
CAITGTSGNYEQYF
>NA|NA|TRBJ2-1|TRBV4-3
TGCGCCAGCAGCCAAGAGGCTAGCTACGGTGAGCAGTTCTTC
CASSQEASYGEQFF
>few|NA|TRBJ2-3|TRBV29-1
TGCAGCTCCAAAGGGGGGGTAGGAGGCACAGATACGCAGTATTTT
CSSKGGVGGTDTQYF
>NA|NA|TRBJ2-3|TRBV6-5
TGTGCCAGCAGTTCCTTAAGCGGAACTAGCACAGATACGCAGTATTTT
CASSSLSGTSTDTQYF
>few|TRBD1|TRBJ2-5|TRBV24-1
TGTGCCACAGCAGGGGGTCGGGAGACCCAGTACTTC
CATAGGRETQYF
>few|TRBD1|TRBJ2-7|TRBV12-3/TRBV12-4
TGTGCCAGCAGTTCCCAGGGGGCCTGGGACGAGCAGTACTTC
CASSSQGAWDEQYF
>few|TRBD1|TRBJ1-1|TRBV7-9
TGTGCCAGCAGCTCCTGGACAGGGGGCATGGGCACTGAAGCTTTCTTT
CASSSWTGGMGTEAFF
>few|TRBD2|TRBJ2-4|TRBV29-1
TGCAGCGTTGATGTGGGCGGGAGTGGAAACATTCAGTACTTC
CSVDVGGSGNIQYF
>few|NA|TRBJ2-2|TRBV4-3
TGCGCCAGCAGCCAAGTCTTGTTGGGATCCGGGGAGCTGTTTTTT
CASSQVLLGSGELFF
>NA|NA|TRBJ1-6|TRBV11-2
TGTGCCAGCAGCTTAGGACCCGGGGCGGCCCTCCACTTT
CASSLGPGAALHF
>NA|NA|TRBJ2-6|TRBV5-1
TGCGCCAGCAGCTTAGGACAAACTGGGGCCAACGTCCTGACTTTC
CASSLGQTGANVLTF
>few|NA|TRBJ2-1|TRBV2
TGTGCCAGCAGCGCACTCACAGGGAGGGGGATCAATGAGCAGTTCTTC
CASSALTGRGINEQFF
>few|NA|TRBJ2-7|TRBV7-2
TGTGCCAGCAAGACCGGGTCCGGGACGAGCGAGCAGTACTTC
CASKTGSGTSEQYF
>few|NA|TRBJ2-1|TRBV29-1
TGCAGCGTTTACCGACCCGATGAGCAGTTCTTC
CSVYRPDEQFF
>NA|NA|TRBJ2-6|TRBV5-1
TGCGCCAGCAGCTTGCGCATCGGTCCTCTCTCTGGGGCCAACGTCCTGACTTTC
CASSLRIGPLSGANVLTF
>few|NA|TRBJ2-1|TRBV5-6
TGTGCCAGCAGCCCAAATACAGGGATCGGGGAGCAGTTCTTC
CASSPNTGIGEQFF
>few|NA|TRBJ2-1|TRBV20-1
TGCAGTGCTAGTCTCTGGGCGGGGTACAATGAGCAGTTCTTC
CSASLWAGYNEQFF
>NA|TRBD1|TRBJ2-7|TRBV5-1
TGCGCCAGCAGCTTGAGGGGCAATACAGGGGGCGGCGAGCAGTACTTC
CASSLRGNTGGGEQYF
>few|TRBD1|TRBJ1-6|TRBV28
TGTGCCAGCAGTTGGGACAGGGGGTATTCACCCCTCCACTTT
CASSWDRGYSPLHF
>NA|TRBD1|TRBJ1-4|TRBV12-3/TRBV12-4
TGTGCCAGCAGTCCGGGACAGGGACTAAGGGCGACTAATGAAAAACTGTTTTTT
CASSPGQGLRATNEKLFF
>NA|NA|TRBJ2-1|TRBV20-1
TGCAGTGCTAGACGGGTCGGGGGTGATGAGCAGTTCTTC
CSARRVGGDEQFF
>few|TRBD1|TRBJ2-4|TRBV11-2
TGTGCCAGCAGCTCGACAGGGGTTGGGGACATTCAGTACTTC
CASSSTGVGDIQYF
>NA|NA|TRBJ2-7|TRBV29-1
TGCAGCGTTGATCAGGGCAACGAGCAGTACTTC
CSVDQGNEQYF
>few|NA|TRBJ2-2|TRBV12-3/TRBV12-4
TGTGCCAGCAGTTTTGAGAGTCCCGGGGAGCTGTTTTTT
CASSFESPGELFF
>NA|NA|TRBJ1-5|TRBV12-3/TRBV12-4
TGTGCCAGCAGTTTTCGGCCAGGGGAAAGGACCAATCAGCCCCAGCATTTT
CASSFRPGERTNQPQHF
>few|NA|TRBJ2-7|TRBV12-3/TRBV12-4
TGTGCCAGCAGTTCTGACGGGCCCTGGCGCGAGCAGTACTTC
CASSSDGPWREQYF
>NA|TRBD2|TRBJ2-7|TRBV12-3/TRBV12-4
TGTGCCAGCAGTTTAGTGTCGGGACTAGCGGGGAGGGAGCAGTACTTC
CASSLVSGLAGREQYF
>many|TRBD2|TRBJ2-1|TRBV4-3
TGCGCCAGCAGCCAAGATATCGGGACTAGCGGGAGCTATGAGCAGTTCTTC
CASSQDIGTSGSYEQFF